The 20 T cell receptor beta chains below come from one sample, sequenced in a study of blood T cell repertoires in COVID-19. Repertoires were generated with immunoSEQ multiplex PCR, while TCRdb's copy carries only in-frame clones and drops some. The sample carries around 87,000 clones, roughly 85% recorded once. Sequenced material: peripheral blood. All receptors come from a human donor in a cohort sampled during active COVID-19.

This clone appeared a single time. The chain combines TRBV21-1 with TRBJ2-3; the table gives TRBD1 as D, unverified against the DNA. TRBV21-1 is a pseudogene locus. The CDR3 sequence is 16 residues long. The CDR3 region has the DNA TGTGCCAGCAGCACCGAGGCTAGACAACAGGCAGATACGCAGTATTTT. Translation gives CASSTEARQQADTQYF.

This clone was detected only a few times. V is TRBV4-2 and J is TRBJ1-1; D is uncertain. V gave up 0 bases and J gave up 3 bases, with 5 bases separating them. Germline V lookup: CDR1 LGHNA, CDR2 YNFKEQ. The CDR3 length is 13 residues. The CDR3 protein is CASSQDRDTEAFF. The CDR3, as DNA: TGTGCCAGCAGCCAAGATCGTGACACTGAAGCTTTCTTT.

This clone was seen ten or more times. The chain combines TRBV5-1 with TRBJ1-4, with D tentatively TRBD1 (5 bases). From germline, CDR1 is SGHRS and CDR2 YFSETQ. This CDR3 is 16 amino acids long. V lost 4 bases and J 7 bases, leaving 20 bases between the germline ends. DNA of the CDR3: TGCGCCAGCAGCCCCTGGATGGGGGGTAGGACTGAAAAACTGTTTTTT. Protein sequence: CASSPWMGGRTEKLFF.

This clone was detected a few times. This chain joins TRBV7-9 and TRBJ2-2; 12 bases line up with TRBD2. This CDR3 has 16 amino acids. The germline V gene encodes CDR1 SEHNR and CDR2 FQNEAQ (reference sequence). V lost 5 bases and J lost 7; bases outside the gene matches: 8. The CDR3 loop is CASSPWRLAGVGELFF. The CDR3 nucleotides read TGTGCCAGCAGCCCTTGGAGACTAGCGGGAGTCGGGGAGCTGTTTTTT.

The V call is TRBV5-1, the J call TRBJ2-7; D gene unclear. The CDR3 totals 15 residues. The V and J ends lost 0 bases and 3 bases respectively, with 13 bases between them. Germline-derived CDR1 and CDR2 are SGHRS and YFSETQ. The CDR3 DNA reads as TGCGCCAGCAGCTTGGATTCTAACTTTAACTACGAGCAGTACTTC. Amino acid sequence: CASSLDSNFNYEQYF.

The chain couples TRBV30 to TRBJ1-1; perhaps TRBD1 as D (6 bases). In germline, CDR1 is GTSNPN, CDR2 SVGIG (reference sequence). The CDR3 extends over 13 amino acids. V dropped 2 bases and J dropped 5 bases, with 12 bases sitting between them. The CDR3 loop is CAWSLQGSTEAFF. CDR3 coding DNA: TGTGCCTGGAGTTTACAGGGAAGTACTGAAGCTTTCTTT.

J is TRBJ1-2 and V is TRBV5-1; tentatively, D is TRBD1 (5 bases). Germline-derived CDR1 and CDR2 are SGHRS and YFSETQ. The CDR3 extends over 12 amino acids. V shed 4 bases and J shed 5 bases, with 9 bases lying between them. The CDR3 is CASSMDMYGYTF. CDR3 DNA: TGCGCCAGCAGCATGGACATGTATGGCTACACCTTC.

For the CDR3, the DNA is TGCGCCAGCAGTCCCGGGGCACCGACAGGGTATGGGACTGAAGCTTTCTTT. Translating gives CASSPGAPTGYGTEAFF. The chain combines TRBV5-1 with TRBJ1-1, with 7 nucleotides matching TRBD1. From germline, CDR1 is SGHRS and CDR2 YFSETQ. This CDR3 comprises 17 residues. Germline trimming cut 5 bases from V and 5 bases from J; bases unmatched to any gene: 18.

This chain joins TRBV29-1 and TRBJ2-3; 7 bases fit TRBD1. The CDR3 has 11 amino acids. CDR1 and CDR2 (germline): SQVTM, ANQGSEA. Trimming at V came to 5 bases and at J to 6 bases, leaving 2 bases not matched to a gene. The CDR3 region is CSVWTGDTQYF. The CDR3 DNA sequence: TGCAGCGTTTGGACAGGCGATACGCAGTATTTT.

This clone is classed as medium-sized. The conserved final phenylalanine or tryptophan is absent from the CDR3, which likely points to a read error. The DNA is left out, because the CDR3 cannot be placed on it with certainty; the CDR3 is given as TCRdb lists it. The rearrangement uses TRBV6-6 and TRBJ1-1. In germline, CDR1 is MNHNY, CDR2 SVGAGI (reference sequence). The CDR3 extends over 12 residues, inclusive of both ends. This CDR3 reads CASRNPGRKKLG.

J is TRBJ2-2 and V is TRBV10-2; 7 positions match TRBD1. This CDR3 spans 15 amino acids. Germline CDR1 and CDR2: WSHSY and SAAADI. V dropped 4 bases and J dropped 2; count of bases not matched to a gene: 4. The CDR3 DNA reads TGCGCCAGCAGTGCCGGGACAGTTAACACCGGGGAGCTGTTTTTT. Its translation is CASSAGTVNTGELFF.

The chain uses TRBV6-5 and TRBJ1-2; TRBD1 aligns across 9 bases. Germline CDR1 reads MNHEY; CDR2 reads SVGAGI. The V segment lost 6 bases and the J segment 5 bases; nucleotides outside the gene matches: 4. This CDR3 spans 13 amino acids. The CDR3 is CASRPTGGYGYTF. The CDR3 DNA follows: TGTGCCAGCAGGCCGACAGGGGGGTATGGCTACACCTTC.

This chain connects TRBV6-6 to TRBJ1-6; 10 bases line up with TRBD1. J gave up 10 bases and V 4 bases, and 10 bases lay outside the gene matches. The CDR3 has 16 amino acids. Germline assignment: CDR1 MNHNY and CDR2 SVGAGI (reference sequence). The CDR3 protein is CASSLNSGTGASPLHF. The CDR3, as DNA: TGTGCCAGCAGTTTAAACTCCGGGACAGGGGCGTCACCCCTCCACTTT.

The V gene is TRBV6-1, the J gene TRBJ2-5, with D maybe TRBD2 (6 bases). The CDR3 loop spans 19 amino acids. Trimming shortened V by 1 base and J by 3 bases, and 24 bases separated the two germline ends. CDR1 and CDR2 from the germline V gene are MNHNS and SASEGT. In DNA form, the CDR3 reads TGTGCCAGCAGTGAAGATGCGTCTACGGCTAGCGAGAATAAAGAGACCCAGTACTTC. Amino acids: CASSEDASTASENKETQYF.

CDR3 in amino acids: CASSLPGQDNEKLFF. The DNA for the CDR3 is TGTGCCAGCAGCTTGCCGGGACAGGATAATGAAAAACTGTTTTTT. The chain links TRBV5-6 to TRBJ1-4, with 8 bases that match TRBD1. V lost 1 base, J lost 4 bases, and 3 bases stayed unmatched. Looked up from germline, CDR1 is SGHDT and CDR2 is YYEEEE. CDR3 length: 15 residues.

J is TRBJ1-1 and V is TRBV18; 7 bases match TRBD1. V gave up 6 bases and J gave up 5 bases; unmatched junction bases: 9. The germline CDR1 and CDR2 sequences are KGHSH and LQKENI. The CDR3 loop spans 14 amino acids. DNA for the CDR3: TGTGCCAGCTCCGGACAGGCCCAGGGGACTGAAGCTTTCTTT. This translates into CASSGQAQGTEAFF.

The V call is TRBV10-3, the J call TRBJ2-7; tentative D call: TRBD2 (6 bases). Germline lookup yields CDR1 ENHRY and CDR2 SYGVKD. The ends were cut back, 4 bases at V and 6 bases at J, with 19 bases in the middle. This CDR3 contains 15 residues. For the CDR3, the DNA is TGTGCCATCAGTGCATCGGGAGTGGTCGGATCCGAGCAGTACTTC. Translating it yields CAISASGVVGSEQYF.

This clone showed up just a few times. This chain joins TRBV11-2 and TRBJ2-7; 9 bases agree with TRBD2. V trimming: 8 bases; J trimming: 4 bases; junction bases outside the gene matches: 9. The CDR3 runs 14 residues. The germline CDR1 and CDR2 sequences are SGHAT and FQNNGV. The CDR3 DNA is TGTGCCAGCCGCCGACTAGCGGATGGGTACGAGCAGTACTTC. The encoded protein is CASRRLADGYEQYF.

The rearrangement joins TRBV2 to TRBJ1-4, with 8 nucleotides matching TRBD1. Unmatched junction bases numbered 14, after V lost 6 bases and J lost 11 bases. This CDR3 comprises 15 residues. Per germline, CDR1 SNHLY and CDR2 FYNNEI. The CDR3 loop reads CASRDRDRRPWKLFF. The CDR3 coding sequence is TGTGCCAGCAGAGACCGGGACAGGCGCCCGTGGAAACTGTTTTTT.

CDR3 DNA: TGTGCCACCAGCAGAGCCAGGGCAACTAATGAAAAACTGTTTTTT. It translates to CATSRARATNEKLFF. The chain recombines TRBV15 with TRBJ1-4; possibly TRBD1 for D (5 bases). CDR3 size: 15 residues. Trimming took off 1 base at V and 0 bases at J, with 6 bases between the two ends. Germline V gives CDR1 LNHNV, CDR2 YYDKDF (reference sequence).